This TCR beta chain was recovered during a study of cytotoxic CD8 clonotypes in ibrutinib-treated CLL. Clones were sequenced by immunoSEQ multiplex PCR, and TCRdb holds only the in-frame ones, with some missing. Of around 250,000 clones in the sample, around 70% are singletons; the top ten hold 15%. CDR3 length: 16 amino acids. V was cut by 4 bases and J by 1 base, with 15 bases left in between. Germline values: CDR1 SNHLY, CDR2 FYNNEI. The V call is TRBV2, the J call TRBJ2-3, with D possibly being TRBD1 or TRBD2 (5 bases each). This sample comprised PBMCs, obtained after 24 months of ibrutinib treatment. This receptor was obtained from a human donor with chronic lymphocytic leukemia. CDR3 nucleotides: TGTGCCAGCAGTGTAGACGATCGGGACGGCACAGATACGCAGTATTTT. This sequence encodes CASSVDDRDGTDTQYF.